This TCR beta chain was obtained from a study of cytomegalovirus exposure and HLA in healthy donors. Primers included in the PCR were 60 Vbeta and 13 Jbeta primers. TCRdb keeps only in-frame clones here, not all; method: immunoSEQ multiplex PCR. Altogether around 94,000 clones are present, 70% to 85% being singletons, with the ten largest covering over 9%. Notes on the study in general: Indistinguishability led to the exclusion of some V segments, TRBV6-2 and TRBV6-3 included.

In regard to this clone: Its target is not known.

Germline CDR1 is SGHTA and CDR2 is FQGTGA. Trimming stripped 2 bases from V and 1 base from J, with 10 bases between. This CDR3 has 15 amino acids. The TCR was taken from a human donor in good health. The J gene is TRBJ2-3, the V gene TRBV7-3; D possibly corresponds to TRBD1 (6 bases). Input material: PBMCs. The CDR3 sequence: CASSLGQSRTDTQYF. The CDR3 coding sequence is TGTGCCAGCAGCTTAGGACAGTCCCGCACAGATACGCAGTATTTT.